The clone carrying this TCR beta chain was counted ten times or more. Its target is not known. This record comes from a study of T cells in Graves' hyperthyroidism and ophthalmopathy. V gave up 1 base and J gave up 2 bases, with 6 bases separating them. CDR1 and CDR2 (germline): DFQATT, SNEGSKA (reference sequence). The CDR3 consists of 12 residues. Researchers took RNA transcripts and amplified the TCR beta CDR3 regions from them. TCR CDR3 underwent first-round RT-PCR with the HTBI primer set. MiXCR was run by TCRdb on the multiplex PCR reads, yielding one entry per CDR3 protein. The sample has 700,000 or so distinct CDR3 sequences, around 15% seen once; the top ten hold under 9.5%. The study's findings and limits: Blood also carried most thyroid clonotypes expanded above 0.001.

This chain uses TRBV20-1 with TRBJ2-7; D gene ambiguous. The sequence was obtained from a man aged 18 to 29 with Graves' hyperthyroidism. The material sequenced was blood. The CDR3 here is CSARALTYEQYF. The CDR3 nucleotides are TGCAGTGCTAGAGCCTTAACCTACGAGCAGTACTTC.